The subject of this entry is one T cell receptor beta chain. Its antigen is still unknown. The input lacks base qualities; no much larger clone sits a single base away. The cohort consisted of 666 healthy bone marrow donors. At the time of sampling, all cohort members were nominally healthy, though unrecorded immune exposures were likely present. The donor was CMV seropositive and belonged to the group of 250 to 300 seropositive cohort members. A peripheral blood sample was provided by each donor, and peripheral blood mononuclear cells were used for TCR beta sequencing. The Qiagen DNeasy Blood Extraction Kit was used to extract genomic DNA from the blood cell samples. This entry comes from a study of cytomegalovirus exposure and HLA in healthy donors (dated by TCRdb to 2016 to 2017). At the level of the whole study: In an earlier analysis of 450 to 750 of the donors, around 290 Gb of sequence data and just under 120 million unique TCR beta sequences from 150 million to 200 million T cells were reported. An early release covering roughly 600 HLA-typed donors comprised about 320 gigabases of sequencing data and 65 million to 100 million unique TCR sequences. Of the 300 to 500 genotyped donors, 81% were placed in the genetic ancestry cluster associated with self-reported Caucasian donors. The aim of the study was to test whether cataloging public T cell receptors could identify signatures of past pathogen exposure. The T cell repertoires of 666 subjects were profiled by immunosequencing and related to cytomegalovirus serostatus. Besides the first cohort of approximately 670 subjects, a separate validation cohort made up of 120 or so different subjects was used. High-throughput TCR immunosequencing, statistical association of individual TCRs with disease status, and machine learning were combined to predict cytomegalovirus infection status. In a later analysis, previously published TCR beta repertoires from some 640 donors were re-analyzed and high-resolution HLA genotyping was added so that TCR occurrence patterns could be studied. Rather than drawing on any new phenotypic data, the later analysis identified candidate immune exposures from TCR beta sequences and the way those sequences occurred across donors. An earlier analysis of about 620 of the donors applied high-throughput TCR beta sequencing to assess whether each TCR beta V gene segment acted as functional or pseudogenic. Donor age, sex, ethnicity and CMV serostatus were compiled alongside the repertoire data. A later genetic analysis took genome-wide SNP genotypes for about three fifths of the roughly 670 donors and used that subset as a discovery cohort. All discovery cohort repertoires had been generated using a single sequencing platform. HLA typing covered class I and class II loci at four-digit resolution. The number of donors typed differed by locus, with roughly 620-630 for A, B, C, DRB1 and DQB1, more than 500 for DQA1, 600 to 610 for DPA1, and approximately 470 for DPB1. Because of strong linkage in the cohort, five DR-DQ haplotypes were treated as single units for association and clustering. Across 300 to 400 genotyped donors of the cohort, an average of approximately 240,000 unique TCR beta nucleotide sequences per donor were sequenced, and 15% to 20% of those sequences were non-productive. On the study overall, not on this receptor specifically: In a later analysis, some 17,000 TCR beta sequences were associated with specific HLA alleles at a false discovery rate of 0.05. The authors suggested that the approach could potentially be extended to other disease states and immunological phenotypes. A group of highly shared sequence variants was considered likely to be a technical artifact of the sequencing pipeline. In a later analysis, the rate of TCR association differed among HLA loci, with DRB1 alleles having the most associated TCRs and HLA-C alleles having the fewest. Most TCR sequences were observed very rarely across donors, whereas some public TCRs were present in many individuals. Roughly 17 rarely observed V segments, including chromosome 9 orphons, were excluded from the earlier analysis of a few hundred of the donors because counts were too low. According to a later analysis, parvovirus B19, influenza, CMV and Epstein-Barr virus appeared linked to several top co-occurrence clusters. Roughly uniform sequencing depth across donors was assumed in presence/absence analyses, although this assumption may not hold. Immune exposure information for the cohort was limited to CMV serostatus. A total of fewer than 200 TCR beta chains were listed by the study as associated with cytomegalovirus. Assigning TCR associations to individual alleles was difficult when HLA alleles, especially DR and DQ, strongly co-occurred. In a later analysis, HLA-associated TCR beta chains were found to be more clonally expanded and to have lower generation probabilities than equally common non-associated chains. A further reported finding was that TCR beta sequences accurately predicted the HLA-A and HLA-B alleles for most subjects in the first cohort. An association between a missense DCLRE1C variant and V-gene and J-gene trimming of TCR beta chains was found in a later genetic analysis and replicated in an independent cohort. In this cohort, only TCR beta chains were sequenced, and detectable features were limited by the absence of alpha or paired-chain data. Linkage disequilibrium might explain the correlated functional status among segregating V segments, but an unknown experimental factor could not be ruled out. The classifier was reported to diagnose cytomegalovirus status with high specificity and sensitivity in both the original cohort and the validation cohort. Some IMGT-functional V segments, including TRBV6-2 and TRBV6-3, could not be told apart with the 87-base-pair reads, so those segments were excluded. In a later genetic analysis, fewer N-insertions in productive TCRs were reported among donors in an Asian-associated ancestry cluster than the 666-donor mean. In a later analysis, most CMV-associated TCR beta chains were found to appear HLA-restricted, with HLA associations seemingly driven largely by CMV exposure. In vitro tests confirmed that a few of the cytomegalovirus-associated TCR beta chains recognize cytomegalovirus antigens. HLA typing was unavailable for some donors at each locus, so association tests used only the typed subset. Broadly in line with IMGT annotations, most TCR beta V segments showed up in productive rearrangements about 87% or about 30% of the time in an earlier analysis of a few hundred of the donors.

Including the terminal cysteine and phenylalanine, the CDR3 comprises 18 residues. Just CDR3 DNA is preserved here, 54 bases in frame from base 1. CDR1 SEHNR and CDR2 FQNEAQ were looked up in the germline V gene (reference sequence). Germline trimming amounts to 5 bases on V and 7 bases on J, with 17 as the count of junction bases outside the gene matches. Libraries were constructed by the immunoSEQ multiplex PCR assay. For the multiplex PCR, a mixture combining 60 forward primers for TCR Vbeta segments and 13 reverse primers for TCR Jbeta segments was used. The CDR3 region of rearranged TCR beta genes was amplified from genomic DNA with a multiplex PCR assay. The Illumina HiSeq System was used to sequence the amplified TCR beta libraries as 87-base-pair reads. Turning to the authors' computational methods: Across the roughly 640 repertoires, a later analysis counted approximately 75 million unique TCR beta chains, 9.5 million to 12 million of which were shared by at least two donors. To remove PCR and sequencing errors, raw reads were error-corrected and collapsed into unique sequences using a nearest-neighbor algorithm that merged closely related sequences. V, D and J gene segments were assigned by aligning CDR3 sequences to IMGT reference sequences. For a sequence to be retained, at least a six-nucleotide match to both a V gene segment and a J gene segment was required. Rearrangements were called productive when the CDR3 lacked stop codons and stayed in frame with V and J; all others were non-productive. Following IMGT convention, CDR3 was defined as the stretch from the second conserved V-encoded cysteine to the conserved J-encoded phenylalanine. The earlier analysis of 450 to 750 of the donors excluded any sequence lacking an unambiguous match to a single V gene segment. In an earlier analysis of some 590 of the donors, a V segment was called functional when productive rearrangements were above 56.7%, and segregating when the standard deviation between donors exceeded 5%. A statistical classification framework was built to diagnose cytomegalovirus status from the catalog of TCR beta chain sequences. V and J gene assignment, in a later analysis, came from comparing TCR nucleotide sequences with IMGT/GENE-DB human TR gene sequences. Using the TCRdist pipeline, a later analysis assigned CDR3 sequences along with most-parsimonious VDJ recombination scenarios. In a later analysis, each TCR beta chain was defined by its CDR3 amino acid sequence together with its V-gene family, and reads without a unique V-gene family were excluded. A later analysis removed 500 to 650 highly shared, low-generation-probability nucleotide sequences to deal with suspected cross-contamination and a sequencing artifact. In a later analysis, a clonal expansion index was calculated for each public chain from normalized within-repertoire ranks of inferred template counts. In a later analysis, generation probabilities were computed with a VDJ recombination model fitted to out-of-frame rearrangements, and the resulting probabilities were checked against IGoR. In a later analysis, hypergeometric tests were used to score TCR-TCR, TCR-HLA and TCR-CMV co-occurrence, with a repertoire-size bias correction applied to TCR pairs. In a later analysis, false discovery rates were estimated by permuting HLA or CMV assignments 20 times. In a later analysis, co-occurring TCRs were grouped with DBSCAN, and TCRdist sequence similarity was added when clustering was performed within HLA-allele-positive subsets. Co-occurrence clustering excluded repertoires with fewer than 30,000 or more than 120,000 public chains, plus five with anomalous nucleotide sharing. Not all clones reach the TCRdb copy of this immuneACCESS table, which keeps in-frame sequences only. Checked studies attribute under half of the gap to unresolved V genes and leave the rest unexplained. The DNA gave D and trimming, while V, J and clone size come from that table. Recorded for this sample are 130,000 to 150,000 clones; about four fifths of them occurred a single time. Around 2.5% of the sample is in the top ten clones.

The chain is made from TRBV7-9 and TRBJ2-5; TRBD1 aligns with 12 central bases. The clonotype was recovered from a woman younger than 30 in good health and CMV-seropositive. Sequenced: PBMCs. Here the CDR3 is given as CASSQGTGGRGGKGTQYF. The base sequence is TGTGCCAGCAGCCAGGGGACAGGGGGCCGAGGTGGGAAGGGGACCCAGTACTTC.